Each of the 23 T cell receptor beta chains below was sequenced from the same sample in a study of technical replicates of blood from a few donors. Clones were read by immunoSEQ multiplex PCR, and TCRdb kept only the in-frame ones, dropping some. The sample yields tens of thousands of clones, just over 85% seen once. Sequencing input: PBMCs. These receptors originate from a human donor in good health. Some clones in this sample may be carry-over from other donors' samples.

The chain links TRBV7-3 to TRBJ2-3, with D perhaps matching TRBD2 (5 bases). The V gene lost 3 bases and the J gene lost 3 bases, with 7 bases spanning the gap. CDR1 and CDR2 from the germline V gene are SGHTA and FQGTGA. This CDR3 comprises 13 residues. CDR3 sequence reads: CASSFGVTDTQYF. Written as DNA, the CDR3 is TGTGCCAGCAGCTTCGGGGTTACAGATACGCAGTATTTT.

The chain joins TRBV11-1 to TRBJ1-1; D not certain. Germline V gives CDR1 SGHAT, CDR2 FQDESV (reference sequence). Between the trimmed V and J ends, which lost 3 bases and 2 bases, there was a span of 10 bases. This CDR3 has 14 amino acids. The CDR3 protein is CASSFFEENTEAFF. CDR3 bases: TGTGCCAGCAGCTTTTTTGAGGAAAACACTGAAGCTTTCTTT.

This chain connects TRBV20-1 to TRBJ1-1; no reliable D call. V shed 1 base and J shed 10 bases, with 10 bases lying between them. The CDR3 is made up of 11 amino acids. The germline V gene has CDR1 DFQATT and CDR2 SNEGSKA (reference sequence). DNA of the CDR3: TGCAGTGCTAGAGGCGTCCCGGGAGCTTTCTTT. Translating gives CSARGVPGAFF.

V is TRBV5-1 and J is TRBJ2-1; a weak D match, TRBD2 (5 bases). V was trimmed by 4 bases and J by 8 bases, leaving 10 bases between them. The CDR3 is made up of 12 amino acids. Germline-derived CDR1 and CDR2 are SGHRS and YFSETQ. This CDR3 reads CASSLHSDEQFF. The CDR3 coding sequence is TGCGCCAGCAGCCTCCATAGCGATGAGCAGTTCTTC.

The chain has TRBV5-4 and TRBJ2-1; D may be TRBD2 (6 bases). The CDR3 is 15 residues long. The V and J ends lost 5 bases and 7 bases respectively, with 19 bases between them. Germline values: CDR1 SGHNT, CDR2 YYREEE (reference sequence). The CDR3 loop reads CASSGTKVGGNEQFF. CDR3 bases: TGTGCCAGCAGTGGGACCAAAGTGGGAGGTAATGAGCAGTTCTTC.

DNA of the CDR3: TGTGCCAGCAGCTTAGCGGACAGGGACAATTCACCCCTCCACTTT. Residues: CASSLADRDNSPLHF. The V call is TRBV7-9, the J call TRBJ1-6, with TRBD1 matching 8 bases. Germline CDR1 is SEHNR and CDR2 is FQNEAQ (reference sequence). The CDR3 is 15 amino acids. The trim removed 0 bases at V and 7 bases at J, leaving 2 bases unmatched.

The J gene is TRBJ2-2, the V gene TRBV6-1; 14 nucleotides align to TRBD2. Per the germline V gene, CDR1 is MNHNS and CDR2 is SASEGT. This CDR3 has 17 amino acids. V lost 4 bases and J lost 3; bases outside the gene matches: 4. CDR3 DNA: TGTGCCAGCAGTGGACTAGCGGGGGGGCCAGACACCGGGGAGCTGTTTTTT. Translation gives CASSGLAGGPDTGELFF.

The gene calls are TRBV4-3 and TRBJ2-3; TRBD1 aligns across 8 bases. The CDR3 contains 15 residues. Germline V gives CDR1 LGHNA, CDR2 YSLEER. The V segment lost 0 bases and the J segment 4 bases; nucleotides outside the gene matches: 3. CDR3 DNA: TGCGCCAGCAGCCAAGATGGACAGGGCCCAGATACGCAGTATTTT. Translation: CASSQDGQGPDTQYF.

V and J are TRBV9 and TRBJ2-2; 13 bases map to TRBD2. Looked up from germline, CDR1 is SGDLS and CDR2 is YYNGEE. V lost 3 bases, J lost 3 bases, and 11 bases stayed unmatched. CDR3 size: 19 residues. CDR3 sequence reads: CASSGRLAGGPPDTGELFF. Here the CDR3 DNA reads TGTGCCAGCAGCGGCAGACTAGCGGGAGGCCCCCCTGACACCGGGGAGCTGTTTTTT.

This sequence joins TRBV11-2 and TRBJ2-1; D gene ambiguous. Germline assignment: CDR1 SGHAT and CDR2 FQNNGV. Trimming shortened V by 3 bases and J by 3 bases, and 12 bases separated the two germline ends. The CDR3 is made up of 15 amino acids. Written as DNA, the CDR3 is TGTGCCAGCAGCTTGGGCACCCTCTTCTACAATGAGCAGTTCTTC. It is translated as CASSLGTLFYNEQFF.

J is TRBJ2-2 and V is TRBV5-1; the match to TRBD2 covers 9 bases. The germline CDR1 and CDR2 sequences are SGHRS and YFSETQ. This CDR3 has 15 amino acids. The junction had 6 bases not matched to a gene; V was cut back by 2 bases and J by 7 bases. The CDR3 sequence is CASSFGTSSVGELFF. In nucleotides, the CDR3 is TGCGCCAGCAGCTTCGGGACTAGCTCCGTCGGGGAGCTGTTTTTT.

The rearrangement joins TRBV2 to TRBJ1-2, with a tentative D call TRBD1 (5 bases). The V end was cut by 2 bases, the J end by 6 bases, with 16 bases between. CDR3 length: 15 amino acids. Germline V gives CDR1 SNHLY, CDR2 FYNNEI. CDR3 DNA: TGTGCCAGCAGTGAATTCCCCGCAGGGTCTAATGGCTACACCTTC. This codes for CASSEFPAGSNGYTF.

The chain uses TRBV7-9 and TRBJ2-5; 7 nucleotides line up with TRBD2. After removal of 5 bases from V and 2 bases from J, the junction contained 5 bases not matched to a gene. The germline V gene encodes CDR1 SEHNR and CDR2 FQNEAQ (reference sequence). The CDR3 runs to 14 residues. The CDR3 sequence: CASSPRLAQETQYF. The CDR3 nucleotides read TGTGCCAGCAGCCCGCGACTAGCTCAAGAGACCCAGTACTTC.

The chain carries TRBV19 and TRBJ2-7; TRBD2 agrees at 8 bases. After removal of 7 bases from V and 7 bases from J, the junction contained 6 bases not matched to a gene. The length of the CDR3 is 12 residues. In germline, CDR1 is LNHDA, CDR2 SQIVND (reference sequence). CDR3 sequence reads: CASTSGSKEQYF. The CDR3 bases are TGTGCCAGTACGAGCGGGAGTAAAGAGCAGTACTTC.

This chain links TRBV5-4 with TRBJ1-2; possible D gene TRBD1, 5 bases. The V end lost 0 bases, the J end lost 2 bases, and 8 bases lay between the germline ends. The germline CDR1 and CDR2 sequences are SGHNT and YYREEE (reference sequence). The CDR3 consists of 14 residues. Written as DNA, the CDR3 is TGTGCCAGCAGCTTGGACAGGACCAACTATGGCTACACCTTC. It encodes CASSLDRTNYGYTF.

The V gene is TRBV29-1, the J gene TRBJ1-2; 8 bases match TRBD1. This CDR3 contains 14 residues. The V gene's germline CDR1 is SQVTM and CDR2 ANQGSEA. After removal of 7 bases from V and 3 bases from J, the junction contained 10 bases not matched to a gene. The CDR3 sequence: CSALGRGQDYGYTF. The CDR3 nucleotides read TGCAGCGCGCTCGGCAGGGGGCAGGACTATGGCTACACCTTC.

The J gene is TRBJ2-2, the V gene TRBV6-6; D may be TRBD1 (6 bases). The germline V gene has CDR1 MNHNY and CDR2 SVGAGI (reference sequence). CDR3 size: 15 residues. V lost 6 bases and J 0 bases, leaving 11 bases between the germline ends. In DNA form, the CDR3 reads TGTGCCAGCAGCAACGGGACAACGAACACCGGGGAGCTGTTTTTT. Translating gives CASSNGTTNTGELFF.

This chain links TRBV4-3 with TRBJ2-7; 10 bases agree with TRBD1. The CDR3 spans 15 residues. CDR1 and CDR2 from the germline V gene are LGHNA and YSLEER. The V gene end was trimmed by 0 bases and the J gene end by 7 bases; junction bases not matched to a gene: 6. This CDR3 is CASSQDRGQGWEQYF. The CDR3, as DNA: TGCGCCAGCAGCCAAGATCGGGGACAGGGGTGGGAGCAGTACTTC.

The genes are TRBV9 and TRBJ2-1; D unclear. The CDR3 runs to 11 residues. Trimming stripped 3 bases from V and 5 bases from J, with 3 bases between. CDR1 is SGDLS, CDR2 YYNGEE, per germline. The CDR3 DNA reads TGTGCCAGCAGCGCCAACAATGAGCAGTTCTTC. The encoded protein is CASSANNEQFF.

The chain joins TRBV19 to TRBJ1-6, with D possibly being TRBD1 (6 bases). There are 13 residues in the CDR3. Germline assignment: CDR1 LNHDA and CDR2 SQIVND (reference sequence). Trimming left V 6 bases short and J 10 bases short, with 13 bases between. The CDR3 loop is CASSRTERSPLHF. CDR3 in DNA: TGTGCCAGTAGCAGGACAGAACGCTCACCCCTCCACTTT.

This chain connects TRBV29-1 to TRBJ2-1; D gene unclear. The V gene lost 7 bases and the J gene lost 3 bases, with 7 bases spanning the gap. Per germline, CDR1 SQVTM and CDR2 ANQGSEA. The CDR3 sequence is 11 residues long. This CDR3 reads CSAQNYNEQFF. In DNA, the CDR3 is TGCAGCGCCCAGAACTACAATGAGCAGTTCTTC.

The rearrangement uses TRBV21-1 and TRBJ1-3; TRBD1 is the table's D call, not checked against the DNA. TRBV21-1 is termed a pseudogene. This CDR3 is 17 amino acids long. The CDR3 DNA reads as TGTGCCAGCGCAGGGGACAGACAGGGAAGCTCTGGAAACACCATATATTTT. Its protein product is CASAGDRQGSSGNTIYF.

This chain joins TRBV4-2 and TRBJ2-2; TRBD2 aligns across 14 bases. The V and J ends lost 4 bases and 8 bases, in that order; junction bases with no gene match: 6. CDR1 is LGHNA, CDR2 YNFKEQ, per germline. This CDR3 contains 16 residues. The CDR3 bases are TGTGCCAGCAGCCGTGGGACTAGCGGGAGCGGAGGGGAGCTGTTTTTT. The encoded protein is CASSRGTSGSGGELFF.